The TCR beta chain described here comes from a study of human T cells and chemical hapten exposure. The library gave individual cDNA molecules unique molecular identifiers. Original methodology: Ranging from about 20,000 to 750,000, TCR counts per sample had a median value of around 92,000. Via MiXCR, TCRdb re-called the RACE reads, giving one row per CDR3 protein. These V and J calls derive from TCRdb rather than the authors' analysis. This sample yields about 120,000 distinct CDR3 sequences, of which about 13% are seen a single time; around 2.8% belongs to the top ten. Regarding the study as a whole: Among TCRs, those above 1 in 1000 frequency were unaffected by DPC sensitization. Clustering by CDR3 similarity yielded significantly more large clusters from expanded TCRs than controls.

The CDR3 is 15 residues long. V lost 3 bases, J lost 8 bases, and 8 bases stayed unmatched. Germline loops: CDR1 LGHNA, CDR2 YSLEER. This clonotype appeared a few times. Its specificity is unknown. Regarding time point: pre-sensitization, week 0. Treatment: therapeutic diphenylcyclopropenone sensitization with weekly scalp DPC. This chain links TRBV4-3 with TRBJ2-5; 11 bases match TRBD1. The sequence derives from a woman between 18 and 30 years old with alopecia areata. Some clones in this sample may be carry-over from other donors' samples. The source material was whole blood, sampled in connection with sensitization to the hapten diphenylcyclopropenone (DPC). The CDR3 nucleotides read TGCGCCAGCAGCCATCCGGGACAGGGGGTTGATACCCAGTACTTC. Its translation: CASSHPGQGVDTQYF.